Presented here are 21 T cell receptor beta chains from one specimen sequenced in a study of early T cells in non-severe SARS-CoV-2 infection. TCRdb reprocessed the 5' RACE reads with MiXCR, giving one entry per CDR3 protein. The repertoire holds 74,000 or so distinct CDR3 sequences, roughly 13% seen once, with around 1.1% in the top ten. Sequencing was done on a sample of whole blood. These receptors all stem from an adult who was a healthcare worker with PCR-confirmed SARS-CoV-2 infection or an uninfected control (not recorded which).

At least ten counts were recorded for this clonotype. This chain links TRBV20-1 with TRBJ1-4; TRBD1 agrees at 8 bases. This CDR3 contains 14 residues. The J segment lost 3 bases and the V segment lost 4 bases, leaving 4 bases of the junction unmatched. Germline V gives CDR1 DFQATT, CDR2 SNEGSKA (reference sequence). In DNA, the CDR3 is TGCAGTGCTATCGACAGGGGTGCTAATGAAAAACTGTTTTTT. Protein sequence: CSAIDRGANEKLFF.

This clonotype was seen at least ten times. This chain joins TRBV5-5 and TRBJ2-1; D is uncertain. The CDR3 totals 14 residues. Germline assignment: CDR1 SGHKS and CDR2 YYEKEE (reference sequence). V was clipped by 0 bases and J by 6 bases, with 10 bases between them. CDR3 loop: CASSLAHLPNEQFF. The CDR3 coding sequence is TGTGCCAGCAGCTTGGCGCATTTACCCAATGAGCAGTTCTTC.

This clonotype was seen ten or more times. This sequence joins TRBV5-1 and TRBJ2-2; D perhaps matches TRBD2 (5 bases). Germline assignment: CDR1 SGHRS and CDR2 YFSETQ. With 2 bases removed from V and 0 bases from J, the gap between germline ends came to 11 bases. The CDR3 is 16 amino acids. The CDR3 DNA reads TGCGCCAGCAGCTTCCCGGGGATTTCGAACACCGGGGAGCTGTTTTTT. It translates to CASSFPGISNTGELFF.

Ten or more counts support this clonotype. The gene calls are TRBV20-1 and TRBJ2-1, with no clear D. Germline values: CDR1 DFQATT, CDR2 SNEGSKA (reference sequence). The CDR3 is 11 amino acids. The V gene lost 6 bases and the J gene lost 7 bases, with 10 bases spanning the gap. The CDR3 protein is CSASDTNEQFF. The CDR3 DNA follows: TGCAGTGCCTCAGACACTAATGAGCAGTTCTTC.

V gene TRBV11-2 combines with J gene TRBJ2-5; 10 positions match TRBD2. Germline V lookup: CDR1 SGHAT, CDR2 FQNNGV. This CDR3 has 13 residues. The junction had 3 bases not matched to a gene; V was cut back by 5 bases and J by 6 bases. The CDR3 nucleotides read TGTGCCAGCAGCCCGGGACTAGCGCAGACCCAGTACTTC. This gives the protein CASSPGLAQTQYF.

This clonotype was counted ten times or more. The V call is TRBV7-9, the J call TRBJ1-2; tentatively, D is TRBD1 (6 bases). CDR3 size: 14 residues. Germline V lookup: CDR1 SEHNR, CDR2 FQNEAQ (reference sequence). Between the trimmed V and J ends, which lost 1 base and 6 bases, there was a span of 12 bases. CDR3 DNA: TGTGCCAGCAGCTTAGTTGTGCCAGGGGATGGCTACACCTTC. The encoded protein is CASSLVVPGDGYTF.

This clonotype was picked up a small number of times. This chain connects TRBV18 to TRBJ1-6; perhaps TRBD1 as D (5 bases). V was cut by 3 bases and J by 11 bases, with 14 bases left in between. Germline loops: CDR1 KGHSH, CDR2 LQKENI. The CDR3 has 14 amino acids. For the CDR3, the DNA is TGTGCCAGCTCACCGGGACCTCAGCCGGCACCCCTCCACTTT. Protein product: CASSPGPQPAPLHF. Full variable domain (missing parts from reference TRBV18 and TRBJ1-6): NAGVMQNPRHLVRRRGQEARLRCSPMKGHSHVYWYRQLPEEGLKFMVYLQKENIIDESGMPKERFSAEFPKEGPSILRIQQVVRGDSAAYFCASSPGPQPAPLHFGNGTRLTVT.

This clonotype has ten or more counts. V usage is TRBV7-9 and J usage is TRBJ1-4; perhaps TRBD1 as D (6 bases). Germline lookup yields CDR1 SEHNR and CDR2 FQNEAQ (reference sequence). The V gene lost 5 bases and the J gene lost 6 bases, with 16 bases spanning the gap. The CDR3 length is 15 residues. The CDR3 nucleotides read TGTGCCAGCAGCCAACTAGGACAGATCGATGAAAAACTGTTTTTT. Protein product: CASSQLGQIDEKLFF.

There are a few counts of this clonotype. The V gene is TRBV6-1, the J gene TRBJ1-1; TRBD1 is a possible D gene (6 bases). The CDR3 consists of 14 residues. V was pared by 2 bases and J by 5 bases, with 12 bases between. Germline V CDR1 and CDR2: MNHNS, SASEGT. The chain's CDR3 is CASSELQGPTEAFF. The CDR3 DNA follows: TGTGCCAGCAGTGAACTTCAGGGGCCGACTGAAGCTTTCTTT.

This clonotype came up many times. V gene TRBV6-5 combines with J gene TRBJ1-1; D unresolved. Germline V gene lookup returns CDR1 MNHEY and CDR2 SVGAGI. The CDR3 runs to 17 residues. The V gene lost 2 bases and the J gene lost 1 base, with 17 bases spanning the gap. The CDR3 nucleotides read TGTGCCAGCAGTTACAGATCCAAGACGGCCGAGAACACTGAAGCTTTCTTT. Protein sequence: CASSYRSKTAENTEAFF.

V gene TRBV29-1 combines with J gene TRBJ2-7; D is unclear. Trimming took off 0 bases at V and 3 bases at J, with 3 bases between the two ends. Germline assignment: CDR1 SQVTM and CDR2 ANQGSEA. The CDR3 contains 11 residues. In DNA form, the CDR3 reads TGCAGCGTTGAAGACAGCTACGAGCAGTACTTC. This translates into CSVEDSYEQYF.

CDR3 nucleotide sequence: TGCAGTGCCATAAGCTCCTATAATTCACCCCTCCACTTT. Translating gives CSAISSYNSPLHF. The chain combines TRBV20-1 with TRBJ1-6; unclear D gene. The germline V gene encodes CDR1 DFQATT and CDR2 SNEGSKA (reference sequence). The CDR3 loop spans 13 amino acids. V dropped 6 bases and J dropped 0 bases, with 6 bases sitting between them.

This clonotype has more than one count but fewer than ten. The genes are TRBV29-1 and TRBJ1-2; possible D gene TRBD1, 5 bases. The CDR3 extends over 13 amino acids. V lost 0 bases, J lost 6 bases, and 11 bases lay in between. The V gene's germline CDR1 is SQVTM and CDR2 ANQGSEA. As DNA, the CDR3 is TGCAGCGTTGAAGACCAGGGATGGAATGGCTACACCTTC. Translating it yields CSVEDQGWNGYTF.

This clonotype has a count of ten or more. CDR3 nucleotides: TGTGCCAGCAGCCCGGGGACAGGCCGGGGCACTGAAGCTTTCTTT. The encoded protein is CASSPGTGRGTEAFF. The chain combines TRBV7-9 with TRBJ1-1; 8 bases agree with TRBD1. V shed 5 bases, J shed 4 bases, and the junction held 9 bases outside the gene matches. Germline V gene sequence: CDR1 SEHNR, CDR2 FQNEAQ (reference sequence). CDR3 length: 15 residues. Looking up the rest from reference TRBV7-9 and TRBJ1-1 gives the full variable domain: DTGVSQNPRHKITKRGQNVTFRCDPISEHNRLYWYRQTLGQGPEFLTYFQNEAQLEKSRLLSDRFSAERPKGSFSTLEIQRTEQGDSAMYLCASSPGTGRGTEAFFGQGTRLTVV.

This clonotype was detected only once. The chain joins TRBV2 to TRBJ2-1; 15 nucleotides line up with TRBD2. The CDR3 totals 16 residues. Germline V gene data show CDR1 as SNHLY and CDR2 as FYNNEI. The V gene end was trimmed by 9 bases and the J gene end by 0 bases; junction bases not matched to a gene: 3. In DNA, the CDR3 is TGTGCCAGTGGACTAGCGGGGGGGCCCTCCTACAATGAGCAGTTCTTC. Protein product: CASGLAGGPSYNEQFF.

Many counts were recorded for this clonotype. This chain links TRBV6-2 or TRBV6-3 with TRBJ1-5, with 8 positions matching TRBD1. This CDR3 is built from 14 residues. From germline, CDR1 is MNHEY and CDR2 SVGEGT. V shed 4 bases, J shed 6 bases, and the junction held 5 bases outside the gene matches. The CDR3 loop reads CASSWTGLAQPQHF. CDR3 DNA sequence: TGTGCCAGCAGTTGGACAGGGTTGGCTCAGCCCCAGCATTTT.

Comments on this clonotype: The junction differs from germline at one of its ends, possibly a read error. The rearrangement links TRBV12-3 or TRBV12-4 to TRBJ1-3; the D gene is possibly TRBD1 (6 bases). CDR3 length: 15 amino acids. Here the CDR3 DNA reads TGTGCCAGCAGCCCGGGACAATACTCTGGAAACATCATATATTTT. Its protein is CASSPGQYSGNIIYF.

Worth noting for this clonotype: A much larger clone lies one base from this, so it may be a read error. The rearrangement uses TRBV29-1 and TRBJ2-1; 8 bases fit TRBD1. CDR1 is SQVTM and CDR2 is ANQGSEA in the germline V gene. The CDR3 extends over 14 amino acids. The CDR3 region is CSVEKQGDWNDQFF. The CDR3 DNA sequence: TGCAGCGTTGAAAAACAGGGGGATTGGAATGACCAGTTCTTC.

The V gene is TRBV6-5, the J gene TRBJ2-6; D possibly corresponds to TRBD1 (6 bases). V gave up 5 bases and J gave up 2 bases, with 16 bases separating them. The CDR3 covers 17 residues. The germline V gene has CDR1 MNHEY and CDR2 SVGAGI. CDR3 sequence: CASSPGTSGAGANVLTF. The CDR3 DNA reads TGTGCCAGCAGTCCCGGGACAAGTGGCGCTGGGGCCAACGTCCTGACTTTC.

In this sample, this clonotype turned up once. The chain carries TRBV3-1 and TRBJ2-7; no reliable D call. The CDR3 runs to 14 residues. V was shortened by 1 base and J by 1 base, with 8 bases between the two germline ends. The germline V gene has CDR1 LGHDT and CDR2 YNNKEL (reference sequence). The CDR3 loop is CASSQVRPSYEQYF. The CDR3 DNA follows: TGTGCCAGCAGCCAAGTGAGGCCATCCTACGAGCAGTACTTC.

The chain recombines TRBV9 with TRBJ2-1; 14 nucleotides align to TRBD2. The CDR3 contains 16 residues. V lost 4 bases, J lost 7 bases, and 7 bases stayed unmatched. Germline V gives CDR1 SGDLS, CDR2 YYNGEE. CDR3 region: CASSTRLAGGYNEQFF. The DNA of the CDR3 is TGTGCCAGCAGCACCCGACTAGCGGGAGGGTATAATGAGCAGTTCTTC.